This record concerns one TCR beta chain sequence. The germline V gene has CDR1 SEHNR and CDR2 FQNEAQ (reference sequence). The CDR3 is made up of 16 amino acids. Trimming removed 3 bases from V and 10 bases from J; junction bases left unmatched: 10. The data are from a study of blood T cell repertoires in COVID-19. In the study overall: Samples taken during acute and convalescent COVID-19 were collected in the United States, Italy and Spain. Sources were T cells, B-cell-depleted T cells, or PBMCs; the material itself was cDNA or gDNA.

Data came from immunoSEQ multiplex PCR; TCRdb stores just in-frame clones and leaves some out. The top ten clones hold approximately 0.84% of a sample with around 260,000 clones, more than 85% of them seen once. The origin of this receptor is a young man with acute or convalescent COVID-19. V and J are TRBV7-9 and TRBJ1-6, with 9 nucleotides matching TRBD1. Sequences were obtained from peripheral blood. The CDR3 coding sequence is TGTGCCAGCAGCTTCTGGGGACAGGGTGTCGGCTCACCCCTCCACTTT. This codes for CASSFWGQGVGSPLHF.